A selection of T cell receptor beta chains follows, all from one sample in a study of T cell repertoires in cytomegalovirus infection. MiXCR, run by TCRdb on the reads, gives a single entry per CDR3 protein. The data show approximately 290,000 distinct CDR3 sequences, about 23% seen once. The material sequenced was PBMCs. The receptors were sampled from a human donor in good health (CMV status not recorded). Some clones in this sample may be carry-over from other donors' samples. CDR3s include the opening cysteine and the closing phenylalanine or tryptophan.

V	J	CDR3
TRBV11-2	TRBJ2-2	CASSLLVGIVGELFF
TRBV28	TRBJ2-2	CASSLASGELFF
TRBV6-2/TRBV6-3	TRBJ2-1	CASSLGPEQFF
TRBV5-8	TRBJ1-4	CASSPGTGAANEKLFF
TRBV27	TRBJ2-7	CASSLSGALPFSYEQYF
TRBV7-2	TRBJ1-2	CASSTTGVYGYTF
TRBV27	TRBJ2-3	CASSSPPGQGTDTQYF
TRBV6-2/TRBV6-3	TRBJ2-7	CASQRLAGPYEQYF
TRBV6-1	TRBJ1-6	CASSEHGRNSPLHF
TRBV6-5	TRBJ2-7	CASSYGGGSYEQYF
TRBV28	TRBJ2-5	CASTSPGQETQYF
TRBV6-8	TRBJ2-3	CASSNRVSDTQYF
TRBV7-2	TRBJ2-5	CASSFLDSGEETQYF
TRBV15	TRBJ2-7	CATSRGGQGAQDEQYF
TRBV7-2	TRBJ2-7	CASSLRPSESYEQYF
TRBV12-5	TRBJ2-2	CASGLTGGELFF
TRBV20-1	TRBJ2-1	CSARKASGNEQFF
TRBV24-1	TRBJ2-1	CATSGLPTSGSIDEQFF
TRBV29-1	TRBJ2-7	CSVRGGPDYEQYF
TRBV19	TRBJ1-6	CASSIGGSGNSPLHF
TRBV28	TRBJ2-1	CASSFLRASYNEQFF
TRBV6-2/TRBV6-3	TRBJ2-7	CASSPLWDAWTSGYPREQYF
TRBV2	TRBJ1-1	CASREDRDTEAFF
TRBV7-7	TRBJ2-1	CASSPGTGEQFF